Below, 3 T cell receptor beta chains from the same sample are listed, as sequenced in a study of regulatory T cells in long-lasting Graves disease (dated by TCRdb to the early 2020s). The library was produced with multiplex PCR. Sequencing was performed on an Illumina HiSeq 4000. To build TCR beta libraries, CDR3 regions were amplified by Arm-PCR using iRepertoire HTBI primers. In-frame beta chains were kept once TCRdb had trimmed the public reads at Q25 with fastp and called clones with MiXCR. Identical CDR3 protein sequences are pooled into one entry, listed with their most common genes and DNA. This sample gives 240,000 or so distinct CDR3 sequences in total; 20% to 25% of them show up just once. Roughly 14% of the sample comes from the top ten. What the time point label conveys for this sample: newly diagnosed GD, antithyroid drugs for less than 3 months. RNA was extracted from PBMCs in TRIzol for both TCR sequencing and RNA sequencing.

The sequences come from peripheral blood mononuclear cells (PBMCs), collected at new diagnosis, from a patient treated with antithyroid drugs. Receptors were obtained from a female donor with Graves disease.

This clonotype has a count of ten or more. CDR3 sequence reads: CASSVDSTDTQYF. As DNA, the CDR3 is TGTGCCAGTAGTGTGGACAGCACAGATACGCAGTATTTT. The chain couples TRBV19 to TRBJ2-3; the D is unclear. The CDR3 loop spans 13 amino acids. Germline CDR1 and CDR2: LNHDA and SQIVND (reference sequence). Between the trimmed V and J ends, which lost 5 bases and 0 bases, there was a span of 6 bases.

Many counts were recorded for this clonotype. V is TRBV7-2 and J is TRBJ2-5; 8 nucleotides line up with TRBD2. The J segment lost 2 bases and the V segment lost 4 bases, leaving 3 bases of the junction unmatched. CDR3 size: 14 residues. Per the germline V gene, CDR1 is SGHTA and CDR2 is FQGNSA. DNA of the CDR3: TGTGCCAGCAGCTCCGGGGGGGTACAAGAGACCCAGTACTTC. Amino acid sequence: CASSSGGVQETQYF.

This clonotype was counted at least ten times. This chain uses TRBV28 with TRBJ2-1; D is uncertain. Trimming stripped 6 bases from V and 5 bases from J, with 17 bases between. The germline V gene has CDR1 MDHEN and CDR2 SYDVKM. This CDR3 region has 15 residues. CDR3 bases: TGTGCCAGCAGCCAGACAAGAACCTTTAACAATGAGCAGTTCTTC. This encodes CASSQTRTFNNEQFF.